The sequence of this T cell receptor (beta chain) was determined in a study of blood T cell repertoires in COVID-19. Trimming removed 3 bases from V and 0 bases from J; junction bases left unmatched: 10. The CDR3 is 16 residues long. CDR1 is SQVTM, CDR2 ANQGSEA, per germline. TCRdb's copy holds only in-frame clones and misses some; the assay was immunoSEQ multiplex PCR. The sample lists fewer than 500,000 clones, about 89% occurring once. The chain couples TRBV29-1 to TRBJ1-2; 7 bases match TRBD1. The clonotype was recovered from a woman in her thirties with acute or convalescent COVID-19. Sequencing was performed on peripheral blood. The CDR3, as DNA: TGCAGCGTTGATGACCTCGGGACAGAGACTAACTATGGCTACACCTTC. The encoded protein is CSVDDLGTETNYGYTF. Complete variable domain (other parts from reference TRBV29-1 and TRBJ1-2): SAVISQKPSRDICQRGTSLTIQCQVDSQVTMMFWYRQQPGQSLTLIATANQGSEATYESGFVIDKFPISRPNLTFSTLTVSNMSPEDSSIYLCSVDDLGTETNYGYTFGSGTRLTVV.